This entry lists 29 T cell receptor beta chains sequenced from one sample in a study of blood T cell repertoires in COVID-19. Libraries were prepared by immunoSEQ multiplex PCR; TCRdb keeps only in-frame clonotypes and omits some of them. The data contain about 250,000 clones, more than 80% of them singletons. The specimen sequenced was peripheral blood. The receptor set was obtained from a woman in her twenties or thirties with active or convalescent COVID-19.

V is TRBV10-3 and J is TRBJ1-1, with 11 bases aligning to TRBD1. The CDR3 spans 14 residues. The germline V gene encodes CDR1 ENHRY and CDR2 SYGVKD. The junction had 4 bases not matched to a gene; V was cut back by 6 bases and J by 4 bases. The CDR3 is CAIRLGQGVTEAFF. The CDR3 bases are TGTGCCATCAGGTTGGGACAGGGGGTCACTGAAGCTTTCTTT.

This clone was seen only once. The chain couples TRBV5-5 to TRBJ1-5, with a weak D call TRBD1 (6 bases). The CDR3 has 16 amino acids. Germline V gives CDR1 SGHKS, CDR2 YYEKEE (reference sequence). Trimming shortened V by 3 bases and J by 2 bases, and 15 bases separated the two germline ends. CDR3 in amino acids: CASSSDPGVRNQPQHF. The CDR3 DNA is TGTGCCAGCAGCTCGGATCCAGGGGTGCGCAATCAGCCCCAGCATTTT.

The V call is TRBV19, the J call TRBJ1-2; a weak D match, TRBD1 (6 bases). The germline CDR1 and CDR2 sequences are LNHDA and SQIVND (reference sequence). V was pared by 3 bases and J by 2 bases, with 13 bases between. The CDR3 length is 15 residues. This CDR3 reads CASSITGLANYGYTF. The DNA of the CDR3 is TGTGCCAGTAGTATTACAGGGTTGGCGAACTATGGCTACACCTTC.

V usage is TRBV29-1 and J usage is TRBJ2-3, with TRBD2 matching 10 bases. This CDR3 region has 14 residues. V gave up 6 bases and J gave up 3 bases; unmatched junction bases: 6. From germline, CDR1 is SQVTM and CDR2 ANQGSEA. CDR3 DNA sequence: TGCAGCGTCCAGACTAGCGGGTCGACAGATACGCAGTATTTT. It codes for CSVQTSGSTDTQYF.

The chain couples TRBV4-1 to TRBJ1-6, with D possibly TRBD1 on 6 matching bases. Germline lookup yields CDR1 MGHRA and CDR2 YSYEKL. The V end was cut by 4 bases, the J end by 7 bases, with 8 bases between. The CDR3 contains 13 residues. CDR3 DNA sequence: TGCGCCAGCAGCCCGGACAGAAATTCACCCCTCCACTTT. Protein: CASSPDRNSPLHF.

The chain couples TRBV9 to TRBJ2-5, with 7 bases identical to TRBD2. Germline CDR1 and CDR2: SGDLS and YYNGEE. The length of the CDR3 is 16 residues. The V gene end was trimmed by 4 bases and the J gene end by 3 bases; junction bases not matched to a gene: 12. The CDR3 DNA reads TGTGCCAGCAGCCCCCGGAAGGTAGCGGGCGAAGAGACCCAGTACTTC. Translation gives CASSPRKVAGEETQYF.

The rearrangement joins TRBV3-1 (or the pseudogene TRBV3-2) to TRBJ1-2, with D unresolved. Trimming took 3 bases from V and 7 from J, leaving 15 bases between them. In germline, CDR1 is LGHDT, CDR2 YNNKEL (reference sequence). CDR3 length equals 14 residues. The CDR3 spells CASSHSTGKFGYTF. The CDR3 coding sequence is TGTGCCAGCAGCCACTCGACGGGGAAGTTTGGCTACACCTTC.

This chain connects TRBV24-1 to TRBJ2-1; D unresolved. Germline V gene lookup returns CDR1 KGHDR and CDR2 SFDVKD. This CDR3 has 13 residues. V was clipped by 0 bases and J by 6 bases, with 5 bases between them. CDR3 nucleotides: TGTGCCACCAGTGATTTGGGAGTCAATGAGCAGTTCTTC. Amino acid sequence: CATSDLGVNEQFF.

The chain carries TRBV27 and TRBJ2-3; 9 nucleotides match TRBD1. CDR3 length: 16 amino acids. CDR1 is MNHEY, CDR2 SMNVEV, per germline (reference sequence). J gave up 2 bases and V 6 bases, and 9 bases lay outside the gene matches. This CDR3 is CASRRPGQGITDTQYF. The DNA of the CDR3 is TGTGCCAGCAGAAGACCGGGACAGGGAATCACAGATACGCAGTATTTT.

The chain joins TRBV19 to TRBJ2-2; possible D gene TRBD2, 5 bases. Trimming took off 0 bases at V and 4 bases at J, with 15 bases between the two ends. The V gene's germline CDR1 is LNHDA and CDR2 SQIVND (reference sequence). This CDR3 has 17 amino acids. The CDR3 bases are TGTGCCAGTAGTATAGACGGGCGCGGGTTGAGCACCGGGGAGCTGTTTTTT. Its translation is CASSIDGRGLSTGELFF.

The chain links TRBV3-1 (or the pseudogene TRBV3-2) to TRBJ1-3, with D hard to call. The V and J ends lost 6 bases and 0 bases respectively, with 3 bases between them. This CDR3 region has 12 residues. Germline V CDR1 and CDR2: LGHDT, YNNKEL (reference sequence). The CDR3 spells CASSLSGNTIYF. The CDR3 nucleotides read TGTGCCAGCAGTCTCTCTGGAAACACCATATATTTT.

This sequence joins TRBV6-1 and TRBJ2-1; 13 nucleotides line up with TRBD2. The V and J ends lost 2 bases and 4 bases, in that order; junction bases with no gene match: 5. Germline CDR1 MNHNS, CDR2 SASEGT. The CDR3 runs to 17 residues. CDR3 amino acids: CASSEQGGLAGYNEQFF. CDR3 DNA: TGTGCCAGCAGTGAACAGGGGGGACTAGCGGGGTACAATGAGCAGTTCTTC.

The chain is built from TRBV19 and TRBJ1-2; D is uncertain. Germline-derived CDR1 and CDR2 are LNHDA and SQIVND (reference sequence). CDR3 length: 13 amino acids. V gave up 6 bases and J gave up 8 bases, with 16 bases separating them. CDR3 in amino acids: CASRYSGVSGYTF. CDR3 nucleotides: TGTGCCAGTAGGTACTCCGGGGTGTCCGGCTACACCTTC.

The CDR3 is CASSESGTVSNSPLHF. The CDR3 DNA reads as TGCGCCAGCAGTGAGTCTGGTACAGTCTCTAATTCACCCCTCCACTTT. The chain has TRBV10-1 and TRBJ1-6, with no clear D. V was pared by 0 bases and J by 6 bases, with 12 bases between. The CDR3 totals 16 residues. CDR1 WNHNN and CDR2 SYGVQD come from the germline V gene (reference sequence).

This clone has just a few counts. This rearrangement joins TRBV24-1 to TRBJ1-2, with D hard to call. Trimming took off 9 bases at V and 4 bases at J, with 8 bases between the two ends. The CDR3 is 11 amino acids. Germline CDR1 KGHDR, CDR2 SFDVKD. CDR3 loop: CATAGSYGYTF. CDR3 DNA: TGTGCCACCGCGGGGAGCTATGGCTACACCTTC.

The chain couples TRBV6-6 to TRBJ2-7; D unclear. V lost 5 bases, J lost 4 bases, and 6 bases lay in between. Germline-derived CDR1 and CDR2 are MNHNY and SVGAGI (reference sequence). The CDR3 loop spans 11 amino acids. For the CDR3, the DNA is TGTGCCAGCAGTCAAACATACGAGCAGTACTTC. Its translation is CASSQTYEQYF.

CDR3 amino acids: CASSLFGQHSPLHF. The CDR3 region has the DNA TGCGCCAGCAGCTTGTTTGGACAGCATTCACCCCTCCACTTT. V and J are TRBV5-1 and TRBJ1-6; D is perhaps TRBD1 (6 bases). Trimming pared 1 base from V and 8 bases from J, leaving 10 bases between. In germline, CDR1 is SGHRS, CDR2 YFSETQ. The CDR3 is 14 amino acids.

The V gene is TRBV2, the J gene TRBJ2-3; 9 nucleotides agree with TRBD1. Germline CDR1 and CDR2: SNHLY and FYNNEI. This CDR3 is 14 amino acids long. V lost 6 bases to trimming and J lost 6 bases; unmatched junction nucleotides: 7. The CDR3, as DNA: TGTGCCAGCAGAGGGGACAGGGAAATCGATACGCAGTATTTT. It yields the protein CASRGDREIDTQYF.

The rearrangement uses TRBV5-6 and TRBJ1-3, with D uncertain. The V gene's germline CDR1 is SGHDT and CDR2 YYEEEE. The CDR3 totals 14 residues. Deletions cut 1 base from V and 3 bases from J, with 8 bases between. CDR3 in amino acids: CASSLWQNGNTIYF. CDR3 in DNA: TGTGCCAGCAGCTTGTGGCAGAATGGAAACACCATATATTTT.

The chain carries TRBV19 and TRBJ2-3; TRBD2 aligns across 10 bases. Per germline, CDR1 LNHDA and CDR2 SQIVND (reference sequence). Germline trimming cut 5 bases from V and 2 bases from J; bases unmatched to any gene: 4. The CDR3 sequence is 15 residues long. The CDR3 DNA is TGTGCCAGTAGTGGCCTAGCGGGGGCCACAGATACGCAGTATTTT. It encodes CASSGLAGATDTQYF.

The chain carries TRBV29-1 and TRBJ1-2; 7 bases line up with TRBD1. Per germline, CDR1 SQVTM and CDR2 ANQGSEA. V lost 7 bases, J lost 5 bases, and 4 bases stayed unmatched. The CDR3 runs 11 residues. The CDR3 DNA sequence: TGCAGCGCGGGGACAGCTTATGGCTACACCTTC. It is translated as CSAGTAYGYTF.

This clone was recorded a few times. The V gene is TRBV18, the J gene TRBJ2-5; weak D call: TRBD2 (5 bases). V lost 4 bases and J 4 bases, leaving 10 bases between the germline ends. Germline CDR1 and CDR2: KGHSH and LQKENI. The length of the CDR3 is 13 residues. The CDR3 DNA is TGTGCCAGCTCACTGTCCCGGGGAGAGACCCAGTACTTC. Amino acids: CASSLSRGETQYF.

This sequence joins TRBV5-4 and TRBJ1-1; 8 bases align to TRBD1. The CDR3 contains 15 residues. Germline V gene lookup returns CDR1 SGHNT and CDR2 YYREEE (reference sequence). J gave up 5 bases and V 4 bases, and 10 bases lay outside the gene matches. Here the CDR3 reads CASSQGQGINTEAFF. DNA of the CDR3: TGTGCCAGCAGCCAAGGACAGGGTATTAATACTGAAGCTTTCTTT.

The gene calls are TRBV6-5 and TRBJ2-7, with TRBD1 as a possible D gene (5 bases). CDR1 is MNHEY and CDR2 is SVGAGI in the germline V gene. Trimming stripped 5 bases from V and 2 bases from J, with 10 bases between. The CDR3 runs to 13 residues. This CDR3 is CASSRGFPYEQYF. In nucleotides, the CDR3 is TGTGCCAGCAGTAGGGGCTTTCCCTACGAGCAGTACTTC.

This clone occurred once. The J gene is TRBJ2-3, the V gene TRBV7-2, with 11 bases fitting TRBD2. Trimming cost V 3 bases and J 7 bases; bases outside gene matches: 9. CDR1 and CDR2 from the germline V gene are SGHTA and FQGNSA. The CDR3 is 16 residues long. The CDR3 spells CASSFSASGGIYTQYF. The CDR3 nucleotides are TGTGCCAGCAGCTTCTCAGCTAGCGGGGGGATTTATACGCAGTATTTT.

CDR3 sequence: CASSDYRISYEQYF. In DNA form, the CDR3 reads TGTGCCAGCAGTGATTACAGGATCTCCTACGAGCAGTACTTC. The chain links TRBV6-1 to TRBJ2-7, with D possibly TRBD1 on 5 matching bases. The CDR3 loop spans 14 amino acids. The V end lost 3 bases, the J end lost 0 bases, and 9 bases lay between the germline ends. Looked up from germline, CDR1 is MNHNS and CDR2 is SASEGT.

The CDR3 sequence is CASSPHLGGEYQETQYF. The CDR3 DNA sequence: TGTGCCAGCAGCCCCCACTTGGGCGGGGAGTACCAAGAGACCCAGTACTTC. The chain links TRBV7-6 to TRBJ2-5, with a weak D call TRBD2 (6 bases). Germline V gene sequence: CDR1 SGHVS, CDR2 FNYEAQ. This CDR3 spans 17 amino acids. With 5 bases removed from V and 0 bases from J, the gap between germline ends came to 19 bases.

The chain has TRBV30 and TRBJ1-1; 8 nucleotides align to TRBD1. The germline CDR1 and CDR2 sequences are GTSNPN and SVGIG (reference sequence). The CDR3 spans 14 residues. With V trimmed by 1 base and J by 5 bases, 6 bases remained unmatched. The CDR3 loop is CAWSGDRGVTEAFF. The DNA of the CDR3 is TGTGCCTGGAGTGGTGACAGGGGAGTAACTGAAGCTTTCTTT.

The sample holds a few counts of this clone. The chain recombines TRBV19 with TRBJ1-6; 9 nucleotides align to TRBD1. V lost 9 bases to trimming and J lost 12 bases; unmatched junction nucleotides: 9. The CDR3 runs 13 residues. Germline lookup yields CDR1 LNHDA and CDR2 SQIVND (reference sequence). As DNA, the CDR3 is TGTGCCAGCAACCGGGACAGGGACAAACCCCTCCACTTT. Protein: CASNRDRDKPLHF.